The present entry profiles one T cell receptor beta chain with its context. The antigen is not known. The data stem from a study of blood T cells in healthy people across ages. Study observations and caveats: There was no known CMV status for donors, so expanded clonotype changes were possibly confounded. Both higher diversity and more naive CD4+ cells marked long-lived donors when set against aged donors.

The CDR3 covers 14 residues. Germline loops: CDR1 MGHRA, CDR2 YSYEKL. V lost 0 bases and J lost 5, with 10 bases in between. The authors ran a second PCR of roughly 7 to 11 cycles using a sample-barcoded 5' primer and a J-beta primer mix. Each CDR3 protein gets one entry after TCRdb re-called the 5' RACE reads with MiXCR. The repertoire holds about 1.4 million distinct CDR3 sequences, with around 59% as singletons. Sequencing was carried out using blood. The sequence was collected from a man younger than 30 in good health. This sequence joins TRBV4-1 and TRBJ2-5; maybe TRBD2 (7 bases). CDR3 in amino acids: CASSQEGGDETQYF. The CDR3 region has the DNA TGCGCCAGCAGCCAAGAAGGGGGGGACGAGACCCAGTACTTC.